This T cell receptor (delta chain) is drawn from a study of γδ T cells in repeated Plasmodium falciparum infection. About this clone itself: TCRdb's entry gives the protein of a much larger clone, which mismatches this DNA's translation at residue 13, likely from a read error; the protein reported here is translated from the DNA.

Germline V gene sequence: CDR1 TSESDYY, CDR2 QEAYKQQN. V shed 0 bases and J shed 0 bases, with 24 bases lying between them. There are 20 residues in the CDR3. TCRdb re-called the multiplex PCR reads through CATT. The sample holds about 50,000 delta-chain clones, more than 1.5% seen once. Flow sorting of PBMC yielded separate Vgamma9/Vdelta2+ and Vdelta2-negative gammadelta T cell populations for bulk repertoire analysis. The source is a pool of human donors (malaria-infected and uninfected, not separated). Sequenced material: gamma-delta T cells from blood. The chain recombines TRAV38-2/DV8 with TRDJ1; tentatively, D is TRDD2 (5 bases). In the absence of a J gene in TCRdb, the DNA was matched to germline to assign it here. The CDR3 sequence is CAYRSAFPTNGLGYTDKLIF. The CDR3 DNA sequence: TGTGCTTATAGGAGCGCGTTCCCTACCAACGGTTTGGGCTACACCGATAAACTCATCTTT.